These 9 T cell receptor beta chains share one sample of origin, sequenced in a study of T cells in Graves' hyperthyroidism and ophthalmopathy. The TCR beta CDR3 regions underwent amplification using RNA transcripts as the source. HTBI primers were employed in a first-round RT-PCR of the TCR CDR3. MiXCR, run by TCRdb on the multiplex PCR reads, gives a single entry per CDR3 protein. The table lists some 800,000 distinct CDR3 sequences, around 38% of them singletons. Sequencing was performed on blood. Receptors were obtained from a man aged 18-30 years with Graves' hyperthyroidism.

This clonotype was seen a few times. The CDR3 bases are TGTGCCAGCAGCTCCCGGGAGGCTAGCGGGAGCAAGAACGAGCAGTACTTC. Its translation: CASSSREASGSKNEQYF. The chain links TRBV5-5 to TRBJ2-7, with 10 bases aligning to TRBD2. Germline CDR1 is SGHKS and CDR2 is YYEKEE (reference sequence). This CDR3 has 17 residues. V was pared by 3 bases and J by 5 bases, with 14 bases of the junction left unmatched.

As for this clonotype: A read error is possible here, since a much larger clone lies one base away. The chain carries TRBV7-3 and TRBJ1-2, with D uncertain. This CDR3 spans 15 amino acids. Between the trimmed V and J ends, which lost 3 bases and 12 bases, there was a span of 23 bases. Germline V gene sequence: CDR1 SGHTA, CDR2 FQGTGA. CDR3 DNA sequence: TGTGCCAGCAGCTTGGGTACGGGGATAGGAGGCGGCCACACCTTC. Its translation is CASSLGTGIGGGHTF.

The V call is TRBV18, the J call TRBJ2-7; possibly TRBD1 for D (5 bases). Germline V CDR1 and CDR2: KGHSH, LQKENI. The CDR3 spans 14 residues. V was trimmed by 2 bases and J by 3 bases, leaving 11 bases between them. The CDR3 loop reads CASSPGSTDYEQYF. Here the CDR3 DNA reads TGTGCCAGCTCACCAGGCTCGACAGACTACGAGCAGTACTTC. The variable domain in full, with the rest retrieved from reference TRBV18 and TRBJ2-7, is NAGVMQNPRHLVRRRGQEARLRCSPMKGHSHVYWYRQLPEEGLKFMVYLQKENIIDESGMPKERFSAEFPKEGPSILRIQQVVRGDSAAYFCASSPGSTDYEQYFGPGTRLTVT.

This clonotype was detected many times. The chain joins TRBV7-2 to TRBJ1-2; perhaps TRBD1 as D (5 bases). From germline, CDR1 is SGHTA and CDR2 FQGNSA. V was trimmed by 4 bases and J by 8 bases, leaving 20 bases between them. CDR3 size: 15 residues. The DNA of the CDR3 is TGTGCCAGCAGCTCCTACCCCAGGGTGACGGGGGGCTACACCTTC. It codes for CASSSYPRVTGGYTF.

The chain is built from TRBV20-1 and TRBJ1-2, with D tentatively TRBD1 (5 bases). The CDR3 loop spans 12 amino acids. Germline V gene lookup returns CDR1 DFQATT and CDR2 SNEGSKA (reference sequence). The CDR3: CSQIPTGYGYTF. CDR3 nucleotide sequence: TGCAGCCAAATCCCAACAGGCTATGGCTACACCTTC.

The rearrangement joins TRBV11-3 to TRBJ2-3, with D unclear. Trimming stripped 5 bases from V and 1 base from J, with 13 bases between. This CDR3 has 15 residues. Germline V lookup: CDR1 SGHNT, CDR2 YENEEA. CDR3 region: CASSQDGDGTDTQYF. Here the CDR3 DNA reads TGTGCCAGCAGCCAAGATGGAGACGGCACAGATACGCAGTATTTT.

The CDR3 here is CSASRQGAVVGNQPQHF. Written as DNA, the CDR3 is TGCAGTGCCAGCAGACAGGGGGCGGTCGTAGGGAATCAGCCCCAGCATTTT. This chain connects TRBV20-1 to TRBJ1-5; 10 bases match TRBD1. This CDR3 spans 17 amino acids. Germline V CDR1 and CDR2: DFQATT, SNEGSKA (reference sequence). The J segment lost 4 bases and the V segment lost 6 bases, leaving 15 bases of the junction unmatched.

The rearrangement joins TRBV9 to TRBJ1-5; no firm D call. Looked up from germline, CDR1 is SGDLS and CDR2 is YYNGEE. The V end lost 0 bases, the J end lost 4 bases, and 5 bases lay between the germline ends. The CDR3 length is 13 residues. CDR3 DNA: TGTGCCAGCAGCGTAGCCGTTAATCAGCCCCAGCATTTT. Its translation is CASSVAVNQPQHF.

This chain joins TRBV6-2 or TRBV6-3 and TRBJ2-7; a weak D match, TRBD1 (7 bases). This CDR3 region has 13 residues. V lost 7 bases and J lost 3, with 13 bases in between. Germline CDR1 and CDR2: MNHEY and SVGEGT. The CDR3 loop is CASTRGTYYEQYF. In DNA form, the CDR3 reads TGTGCCAGCACCAGGGGGACTTACTACGAGCAGTACTTC.